This entry describes one TCR beta chain. Antigen: not known. V shed 5 bases and J shed 3 bases, with 22 bases lying between them. Germline assignment: CDR1 SGHVS and CDR2 FQNEAQ. The CDR3 loop spans 17 amino acids. The data derive from a study of T cell responses to AZD1222 COVID-19 vaccine. Study-wide results and limits: Following two doses of AZD1222, Spike-specific TCR breadth and depth rose.

Produced via immunoSEQ multiplex PCR; TCRdb's table is partial and in-frame only. The sample lists 130,000 to 150,000 clones; around 89% were seen once. The chain has TRBV7-8 and TRBJ1-2; no firm D call. The sequenced sample was peripheral blood, obtained on day 0 of AZD1222 vaccination. The source of this sequence is an adult in good health. The CDR3 coding sequence is TGTGCCAGCAGCGGTGAATCATCTGGACCCCTCGACTATGGCTACACCTTC. This translates into CASSGESSGPLDYGYTF.